Listed below are T cell receptor beta chains from one sample, sequenced in a study of blood T cell repertoires in COVID-19. TCRdb's copy holds only in-frame clones and misses some; the assay was immunoSEQ multiplex PCR. Of a few hundred thousand clones in the sample, 88% are singletons; the top ten hold 0.9% to 1%. Sequenced material: peripheral blood. The receptors originated from a woman aged 40-49 years who had recovered from COVID-19. CDR3s include the opening cysteine and the closing phenylalanine or tryptophan. The order of the fields is V gene, D gene, J gene, clone size, CDR3 protein, CDR3 DNA. The D gene is left open where the match is weak. Clone size appears in some rows only: once, few, many, or a class for an expanded clone.

V: TRBV10-3; D: NA; J: TRBJ1-4; size: NA; CDR3: CAITRALNEKLFF; DNA: TGTGCCATCACCAGGGCTCTGAATGAAAAACTGTTTTTT
V: TRBV12-3/TRBV12-4; D: TRBD2; J: TRBJ2-7; size: NA; CDR3: CASSPRGGGGQYF; DNA: TGTGCCAGCAGCCCCCGCGGCGGGGGAGGGCAGTACTTC
V: TRBV18; D: NA; J: TRBJ1-4; size: NA; CDR3: CASSPRSLGPNEKLFF; DNA: TGTGCCAGCTCACCACGGTCTCTGGGGCCCAATGAAAAACTGTTTTTT
V: TRBV11-3; D: NA; J: TRBJ2-7; size: NA; CDR3: CASSLIQGRYEQYF; DNA: TGTGCCAGCAGCTTAATACAGGGTAGATACGAGCAGTACTTC
V: TRBV5-1; D: TRBD2; J: TRBJ2-3; size: NA; CDR3: CASSRGPSRGADTQYF; DNA: TGCGCCAGCAGCCGAGGACCCTCTCGGGGGGCAGATACGCAGTATTTT
V: TRBV14; D: TRBD2; J: TRBJ2-2; size: once; CDR3: CASSASGTNTGELFF; DNA: TGTGCCAGCAGCGCGAGCGGGACGAACACCGGGGAGCTGTTTTTT
V: TRBV19; D: TRBD2; J: TRBJ2-2; size: NA; CDR3: CASSSSGRGTGELFF; DNA: TGTGCCAGTAGTTCTAGCGGGAGGGGTACCGGGGAGCTGTTTTTT
V: TRBV30; D: NA; J: TRBJ2-6; size: NA; CDR3: CAWSRGRANSGANVLTF; DNA: TGTGCCTGGAGTCGGGGGAGAGCTAACTCTGGGGCCAACGTCCTGACTTTC
V: TRBV5-1; D: NA; J: TRBJ1-2; size: NA; CDR3: CASSLSEGRGYGYTF; DNA: TGCGCCAGCAGCTTGTCCGAGGGCAGGGGATATGGCTACACCTTC
V: TRBV6-2/TRBV6-3; D: NA; J: TRBJ2-2; size: NA; CDR3: CASSPPSPRVTGELFF; DNA: TGTGCCAGCAGTCCCCCCTCGCCCAGGGTCACCGGGGAGCTGTTTTTT
V: TRBV29-1; D: NA; J: TRBJ1-6; size: once; CDR3: CSAAGAGDNSPLHF; DNA: TGCAGCGCCGCCGGAGCTGGAGACAATTCACCCCTCCACTTT
V: TRBV11-2; D: NA; J: TRBJ1-2; size: NA; CDR3: CASSLGPEGYGYTF; DNA: TGTGCCAGCAGCTTAGGGCCTGAGGGCTATGGCTACACCTTC
V: TRBV12-3/TRBV12-4; D: NA; J: TRBJ1-2; size: NA; CDR3: CASSPGGRGYTF; DNA: TGTGCCAGCAGCCCGGGGGGGAGGGGCTACACCTTC
V: TRBV18; D: TRBD2; J: TRBJ2-2; size: NA; CDR3: CASSPPGGDSGELFF; DNA: TGTGCCAGCTCACCCCCGGGAGGGGATTCCGGGGAGCTGTTTTTT
V: TRBV5-4; D: NA; J: TRBJ1-4; size: NA; CDR3: CASSTGSASEKLFF; DNA: TGTGCCAGCAGCACAGGGTCGGCTAGTGAAAAACTGTTTTTT
V: TRBV18; D: NA; J: TRBJ2-2; size: NA; CDR3: CASSPPSRENTGELFF; DNA: TGTGCCAGCTCACCACCGAGCAGGGAGAACACCGGGGAGCTGTTTTTT
V: TRBV5-1; D: NA; J: TRBJ2-1; size: NA; CDR3: CASSLSAANYNEQFF; DNA: TGCGCCAGCAGCTTGTCCGCGGCAAACTACAATGAGCAGTTCTTC
V: TRBV7-8; D: NA; J: TRBJ1-2; size: NA; CDR3: CASSPSYYGYTF; DNA: TGTGCCAGCAGCCCCTCTTACTATGGCTACACCTTC
V: TRBV7-2; D: NA; J: TRBJ1-5; size: NA; CDR3: CASSLGQGSNQPQHF; DNA: TGTGCCAGCAGCTTAGGGCAGGGTAGCAATCAGCCCCAGCATTTT
V: TRBV6-2/TRBV6-3; D: TRBD2; J: TRBJ2-2; size: NA; CDR3: CASSYPLAGVITGELFF; DNA: TGTGCCAGCAGTTACCCACTAGCGGGAGTAATAACCGGGGAGCTGTTTTTT
V: TRBV7-3; D: NA; J: TRBJ2-1; size: NA; CDR3: CASSLRGPDRTEQFF; DNA: TGTGCCAGCAGCTTAAGGGGGCCGGACAGAACCGAACAGTTCTTC
V: TRBV7-9; D: NA; J: TRBJ1-1; size: NA; CDR3: CASSQHTQVSPEAFF; DNA: TGTGCCAGCAGCCAACATACCCAGGTATCCCCTGAAGCTTTCTTT
V: TRBV4-1; D: NA; J: TRBJ2-3; size: NA; CDR3: CASSQDRPGADTQYF; DNA: TGCGCCAGCAGCCAAGATAGGCCGGGGGCAGATACGCAGTATTTT
V: TRBV2; D: NA; J: TRBJ1-5; size: NA; CDR3: CASRRDQPQHF; DNA: TGTGCCAGCAGAAGAGATCAGCCCCAGCATTTT
V: TRBV11-1; D: TRBD2; J: TRBJ2-1; size: NA; CDR3: CASSLALAGGGEQFF; DNA: TGTGCCAGCAGCTTAGCTCTAGCGGGAGGGGGGGAGCAGTTCTTC
V: TRBV19; D: TRBD1; J: TRBJ1-5; size: NA; CDR3: CASSMGTGGPQPQHF; DNA: TGTGCCAGTAGTATGGGGACAGGGGGCCCTCAGCCCCAGCATTTT
V: TRBV6-5; D: TRBD2; J: TRBJ2-1; size: NA; CDR3: CASSPGASGRNEQFF; DNA: TGTGCCAGCAGCCCCGGGGCTAGCGGGAGGAATGAGCAGTTCTTC
V: TRBV5-5; D: TRBD2; J: TRBJ2-1; size: NA; CDR3: CASSLGVAGGLGEQFF; DNA: TGTGCCAGCAGCTTGGGGGTGGCGGGAGGGCTCGGTGAGCAGTTCTTC
V: TRBV11-2; D: NA; J: TRBJ2-5; size: NA; CDR3: CASSLGGKRETQYF; DNA: TGTGCCAGCAGCTTAGGTGGAAAGAGGGAGACCCAGTACTTC
V: TRBV15; D: TRBD1; J: TRBJ1-2; size: NA; CDR3: CATSRGGTGGLGYTF; DNA: TGTGCCACCAGCAGAGGAGGGACAGGGGGCTTGGGCTACACCTTC
V: TRBV14; D: NA; J: TRBJ2-3; size: once; CDR3: CASSQGPPLGLDTQYF; DNA: TGTGCCAGCAGCCAAGGACCACCCCTGGGCTTAGATACGCAGTATTTT
V: TRBV18; D: TRBD2; J: TRBJ2-7; size: few; CDR3: CASSPPLAGGKEQYF; DNA: TGTGCCAGCTCACCGCCACTAGCGGGAGGGAAAGAGCAGTACTTC
V: TRBV24-1; D: NA; J: TRBJ2-1; size: NA; CDR3: CATSDGGHLRGNEQFF; DNA: TGTGCCACCAGTGATGGGGGTCACCTCCGGGGGAATGAGCAGTTCTTC
V: TRBV9; D: TRBD2; J: TRBJ2-2; size: NA; CDR3: CASSVGLAGGPTGELFF; DNA: TGTGCCAGCAGCGTAGGCCTAGCGGGAGGCCCCACCGGGGAGCTGTTTTTT
V: TRBV29-1; D: NA; J: TRBJ1-5; size: NA; CDR3: CSVGGGPNQPQHF; DNA: TGCAGCGTTGGGGGGGGGCCAAATCAGCCCCAGCATTTT
V: TRBV19; D: TRBD1; J: TRBJ2-6; size: NA; CDR3: CASTITGDSGANVLTF; DNA: TGTGCCAGTACCATCACAGGGGACTCTGGGGCCAACGTCCTGACTTTC
V: TRBV18; D: NA; J: TRBJ1-3; size: NA; CDR3: CASSPTGATGWRSGNTIYF; DNA: TGTGCCAGCTCACCAACTGGAGCTACAGGGTGGCGCTCTGGAAACACCATATATTTT